These 20 T cell receptor beta chains originate from one sample sequenced in a study of blood T cell repertoires in COVID-19. Profiled with immunoSEQ multiplex PCR; TCRdb holds only in-frame clones, not every one. The sample records more than 95,000 clones, roughly 80% being singletons. Sequences were obtained from peripheral blood. These TCRs come from a man aged 55 to 70 with acute or convalescent COVID-19.

With respect to this clone: One end of the junction does not line up with germline, which may come from a read error. The chain carries TRBV11-3 and TRBJ2-7, with TRBD2 identical over 8 bases. Germline lookup yields CDR1 SGHNT and CDR2 YENEEA. The CDR3 has 13 amino acids. The CDR3 region has the DNA TGTGCCGGCAGCTTAGGACTAGCTTACGAGCAGTACTTC. Amino acid sequence: CAGSLGLAYEQYF. The variable domain in full, with the rest retrieved from reference TRBV11-3 and TRBJ2-7, is EAGVVQSPRYKIIEKKQPVAFWCNPISGHNTLYWYLQNLGQGPELLIRYENEEAVDDSQLPKDRFSAERLKGVDSTLKIQPAELGDSAVYLCAGSLGLAYEQYFGPGTRLTVT.

V and J are TRBV7-2 and TRBJ2-3; possibly TRBD2 for D (6 bases). Germline assignment: CDR1 SGHTA and CDR2 FQGNSA. Trimming took off 1 base at V and 0 bases at J, with 8 bases between the two ends. The CDR3 is made up of 15 amino acids. CDR3 DNA sequence: TGTGCCAGCAGCTTAGTGCGGGGTAGCACAGATACGCAGTATTTT. Translation: CASSLVRGSTDTQYF.

The rearrangement joins TRBV5-1 to TRBJ1-1, with 7 positions matching TRBD1. V was clipped by 4 bases and J by 5 bases; unmatched bases: 5. The CDR3 is 13 residues long. Per germline, CDR1 SGHRS and CDR2 YFSETQ. The CDR3 reads CASSRTGGTEAFF. The CDR3 DNA reads as TGCGCCAGCAGCCGGACAGGTGGGACTGAAGCTTTCTTT.

The genes are TRBV9 and TRBJ2-5; the D gene is possibly TRBD2 (6 bases). The CDR3 extends over 17 amino acids. CDR1 is SGDLS, CDR2 YYNGEE, per germline. The V end lost 0 bases, the J end lost 5 bases, and 20 bases lay between the germline ends. The CDR3 DNA follows: TGTGCCAGCAGCGTAGCTACGACCACCCGAGGAGGGGAGACCCAGTACTTC. It translates to CASSVATTTRGGETQYF. Full variable domain (missing parts from reference TRBV9 and TRBJ2-5): DSGVTQTPKHLITATGQRVTLRCSPRSGDLSVYWYQQSLDQGLQFLIQYYNGEERAKGNILERFSAQQFPDLHSELNLSSLELGDSALYFCASSVATTTRGGETQYFGPGTRLLVL.

In its sample, this clone was seen a few times. V is TRBV10-3 and J is TRBJ2-5; 13 bases match TRBD2. With 6 bases clipped from V and 5 bases from J, the junction kept 9 bases outside the gene matches. In germline, CDR1 is ENHRY, CDR2 SYGVKD. This CDR3 is built from 16 residues. The CDR3 DNA is TGTGCCATCAGCGGACTAGCGGGAGACACCCAGGAGACCCAGTACTTC. Protein: CAISGLAGDTQETQYF.

V is TRBV18 and J is TRBJ2-1; 8 nucleotides match TRBD1. The germline gives CDR1 KGHSH, CDR2 LQKENI. CDR3 length: 14 amino acids. The V segment lost 3 bases and the J segment 7 bases; nucleotides outside the gene matches: 5. CDR3 protein: CASSPGQDVNEQFF. The CDR3, as DNA: TGTGCCAGCTCACCGGGACAGGATGTGAATGAGCAGTTCTTC.

The rearrangement links TRBV27 to TRBJ1-1, with D tentatively TRBD1 (6 bases). There are 14 residues in the CDR3. The germline gives CDR1 MNHEY, CDR2 SMNVEV (reference sequence). V lost 5 bases to trimming and J lost 1 base, with 11 bases between them. This chain's CDR3 is CASSPGHTNTEAFF. The DNA for the CDR3 is TGTGCCAGCAGTCCGGGACACACGAACACTGAAGCTTTCTTT.

The CDR3 spells CASSSGIAGTSTDTQYF. The CDR3 nucleotides read TGCGCCAGCAGCTCGGGGATAGCGGGGACAAGCACAGATACGCAGTATTTT. V is TRBV5-1 and J is TRBJ2-3; TRBD2 agrees at 8 bases. Germline loops: CDR1 SGHRS, CDR2 YFSETQ. The CDR3 sequence is 17 residues long. The J segment lost 0 bases and the V segment lost 3 bases, leaving 9 bases of the junction unmatched.

The chain uses TRBV6-5 and TRBJ2-7; 7 bases are a match to TRBD1. V was clipped by 0 bases and J by 7 bases; unmatched bases: 12. Germline lookup yields CDR1 MNHEY and CDR2 SVGAGI. The CDR3 loop spans 16 amino acids. The CDR3, as DNA: TGTGCCAGCAGTTACTCCGGAACAGGGGCCTCCTGGGAGCAGTACTTC. It specifies CASSYSGTGASWEQYF.

The chain joins TRBV11-3 to TRBJ2-5; TRBD1 matches at 9 bases. The V segment lost 5 bases and the J segment 4 bases; nucleotides outside the gene matches: 2. Germline V gene lookup returns CDR1 SGHNT and CDR2 YENEEA. The CDR3 length is 13 residues. The CDR3, as DNA: TGTGCCAGCAGCCCGGGACAGGGAGAGACCCAGTACTTC. This gives the protein CASSPGQGETQYF.

The chain links TRBV29-1 to TRBJ2-5; possible D gene TRBD1, 7 bases. Trimming removed 3 bases from V and 7 bases from J, with 12 bases in between. There are 12 residues in the CDR3. The germline V gene has CDR1 SQVTM and CDR2 ANQGSEA. This chain's CDR3 is CSVDRQGGTQYF. The DNA for the CDR3 is TGCAGCGTTGATCGACAGGGAGGGACCCAGTACTTC.

In this sample, this clone turned up once. The gene calls are TRBV7-2 and TRBJ2-7; 8 nucleotides match TRBD2. V lost 4 bases and J lost 4; bases outside the gene matches: 9. Germline lookup yields CDR1 SGHTA and CDR2 FQGNSA. This CDR3 spans 15 amino acids. This CDR3 is CASSSQAGDKYEQYF. The CDR3 region has the DNA TGTGCCAGCAGCTCCCAAGCGGGAGACAAATACGAGCAGTACTTC. The full variable domain, completed using reference TRBV7-2 and TRBJ2-7, is GAGVSQSPSNKVTEKGKDVELRCDPISGHTALYWYRQSLGQGLEFLIYFQGNSAPDKSGLPSDRFSAERTGGSVSTLTIQRTQQEDSAVYLCASSSQAGDKYEQYFGPGTRLTVT.

The chain joins TRBV30 to TRBJ1-2; 8 positions match TRBD1. There are 13 residues in the CDR3. CDR1 is GTSNPN and CDR2 is SVGIG in the germline V gene (reference sequence). Losses at the gene ends were 4 bases for V and 8 bases for J; bases not matched to a gene: 9. CDR3: CAWTQQGAVGYTF. The CDR3 nucleotides read TGTGCCTGGACCCAGCAGGGGGCGGTCGGCTACACCTTC.

As to this clone: A read error may account for a junction end that differs from germline. The CDR3 DNA reads as TGTGCTAGCAGCTCGGGACTAACGAACACCGGGGAGCTGTTTTTT. Encoded protein: CASSSGLTNTGELFF. This sequence joins TRBV7-7 and TRBJ2-2; 7 positions match TRBD2. CDR3 length: 15 amino acids. Per the germline V gene, CDR1 is SSHAT and CDR2 is FNYEAQ (reference sequence). Full variable domain (missing parts from reference TRBV7-7 and TRBJ2-2): GAGVSQSPRYKVTKRGQDVTLRCDPISSHATLYWYQQALGQGPEFLTYFNYEAQPDKSGLPSDRFSAERPEGSISTLTIQRTEQRDSAMYRCASSSGLTNTGELFFGEGSRLTVL.

V is TRBV6-6 and J is TRBJ1-4; D uncertain. Looked up from germline, CDR1 is MNHNY and CDR2 is SVGAGI (reference sequence). CDR3 size: 12 residues. Trimming left V 3 bases short and J 14 bases short, with 13 bases between. Written as DNA, the CDR3 is TGTGCCAGCAGTTATTCTCAGGCGTCCCTGTTTTTT. Protein: CASSYSQASLFF.

The CDR3 protein is CASSFGLLGEQYF. The CDR3 DNA sequence: TGTGCCAGCAGCTTTGGTTTACTAGGCGAGCAGTACTTC. The chain links TRBV5-6 to TRBJ2-7; a weak D match, TRBD2 (5 bases). Trimming removed 2 bases at V and 6 bases at J, with 12 bases between. The V gene's germline CDR1 is SGHDT and CDR2 YYEEEE. This CDR3 has 13 residues.

This chain joins TRBV7-2 and TRBJ2-2, with D possibly being TRBD1 (6 bases). Trimming removed 5 bases at V and 0 bases at J, with 13 bases between. Germline loops: CDR1 SGHTA, CDR2 FQGNSA. This CDR3 has 16 amino acids. The CDR3 DNA reads TGTGCCAGCAGCCTACAGGGAACCGCGAACACCGGGGAGCTGTTTTTT. It codes for CASSLQGTANTGELFF.

The chain uses TRBV7-9 and TRBJ2-1; 14 positions agree with TRBD2. With V trimmed by 5 bases and J by 8 bases, 5 bases remained unmatched. The germline V gene encodes CDR1 SEHNR and CDR2 FQNEAQ (reference sequence). CDR3 length equals 15 residues. CDR3 sequence: CASSRLAGGPDEQFF. The CDR3 nucleotides are TGTGCCAGCAGCCGACTAGCGGGAGGGCCGGATGAGCAGTTCTTC.

This clone was counted a few times. The rearrangement joins TRBV9 to TRBJ2-7, with TRBD2 matching over 11 bases. This CDR3 is 15 amino acids long. In germline, CDR1 is SGDLS, CDR2 YYNGEE. With V trimmed by 3 bases and J by 3 bases, 5 bases remained unmatched. This CDR3 reads CASSAGLAEHYEQYF. The CDR3 nucleotides are TGTGCCAGCAGCGCGGGACTAGCGGAACACTACGAGCAGTACTTC.

The chain couples TRBV12-3 or TRBV12-4 to TRBJ2-1; 8 bases fit TRBD1. This CDR3 is built from 13 residues. V lost 4 bases, J lost 4 bases, and 0 bases stayed unmatched. For the CDR3, the DNA is TGTGCCAGCAGTTGGGACAGGTACAATGAGCAGTTCTTC. This sequence encodes CASSWDRYNEQFF.